This note documents a single T cell receptor (beta chain) sequence. What antigen it recognizes has not been identified. No base quality values were provided; no much bigger clone lies one nucleotide off. This entry is derived from a study of Ad26.COV2.S vaccination and SARS-CoV-2 variants (dated by TCRdb to the early 2020s). Describing the broader study: Vaccine-arm donors came from COV1001, a multicentre, randomized, double-blind, placebo-controlled phase I-IIa trial of Ad26.COV2.S in healthy adults. Dosing of Ad26.COV2.S was intramuscular, at either 5x10^10 or 1x10^11 viral particles, delivered as one shot or as two shots spaced 56 days apart. Blinding of investigators to trial group allocation was maintained during experiments and outcome assessment. TCRbeta repertoire sequencing was used to assess the specificity and breadth of SARS-CoV-2-reactive T cell receptors after Ad26.COV2.S vaccination. A total of 32 samples were included in the TCR-sequenced set, comprising some 20 Ad26.COV2.S vaccine recipients, 5 placebo recipients and 8 SARS-CoV-2 convalescent individuals. Participants in the trial were split at random into five groups of five each, receiving low-dose or high-dose Ad26.COV2.S once or twice, or else placebo on both occasions. Results and caveats for the whole study, not just this receptor: It was noted by the authors that total T cell responses may have been underestimated by the TCR breadth and depth analyses. Non-spike TCR breadth was comparable between vaccine and placebo recipients, consistent with the vaccine containing only spike. After vaccination, substantial breadth of spike-specific CD8+ and CD4+ T cell responses was reported. Spike-specific TCR breadth was higher in Ad26.COV2.S recipients than in placebo recipients (P = 0.0014). Comparing responses between vaccine doses or regimens was not something the study was powered to do.

The immunoSEQ Assay was used to sequence TCRbeta CDR3 regions. After extraction, genomic DNA underwent amplification by bias-controlled multiplex PCR, followed by high-throughput sequencing. On the study's bioinformatics: To quantify the absolute abundance of every unique TCRbeta CDR3 region, sequences were collapsed and filtered. T cell fraction was estimated by normalizing TCRbeta template counts to usable DNA, which was measured by amplifying reference genes present in all nucleated cells. Repertoire TCRs were annotated as SARS-CoV-2-specific when V gene, CDR3 amino acid sequence and J gene were exactly matched to a known reactive TCR set. The reference SARS-CoV-2 TCR set came from MIRA and was filtered for enrichment in COVID-19-positive ImmuneCODE repertoires, removing public or cross-reactive TCRs. Drawing on the MIRA antigens, annotated TCRs were analysed further at the level of specific ORF or position within ORF. Depth was the summed frequency of annotated unique rearrangements, while breadth was defined as annotated unique rearrangements over total unique productive rearrangements. Group comparisons of TCR breadth used two-sided Wilcoxon rank-sum tests. TCRdb holds this immuneACCESS table with in-frame rearrangements only. Some clones are missing; in checked studies, unresolved V genes explain under half, and the rest has no known cause. Clonal size and the V and J genes are those of that table, whereas D and trimming came from the DNA. The sample table contains 300,000 to 350,000 clones; only one count was recorded for roughly 90% of them. The ten most abundant clones make up about 5% of the sample.

The sample's treatment or condition label, decoded: about 20 received Ad26.COV2.S at low or high dose, single or two shots; 5 received placebo; per-sample allocation not given. For vaccine and placebo recipients, the sequenced repertoires came from samples collected on day 63 after the first injection. Cohort 1b enrolled 20 to 30 adults aged 18-55 years at a single site in Boston, USA, between 29 July and 7 August 2020. Ad26.COV2.S was a replication-incompetent adenovirus type 26 vector expressing a prefusion-stabilized SARS-CoV-2 spike protein from the original Wuhan strain. V is reduced by 4 bases and J by 6 bases, leaving a spacing of 10 bases between them. CDR1 and CDR2 (SGDLS, YYNGEE) derive from the germline V gene. From the cysteine through the phenylalanine, the CDR3 covers 13 amino acids. Of the read, only the CDR3 DNA is kept; its 39 bases are in frame from base 1.

The chain joins TRBV9 to TRBJ2-2; no confident D gene assignment can be made. Sample: peripheral blood, taken in a trial of Ad26.COV2.S vaccine versus placebo. The sequence derives from a person aged 18-60 years who received the Ad26.COV2.S COVID-19 vaccine or a placebo. The CDR3 in this case is CASSPLGSGELFF. In nucleotides, the sequence is TGTGCCAGCAGCCCCTTAGGGTCCGGGGAGCTGTTTTTT.